This entry lists 14 T cell receptor beta chains sequenced from one sample in a study of blood T cells in healthy people across ages. A sample-barcoded 5' primer and a J-beta primer mix were used in a second PCR of roughly 6 to 11 cycles. TCRdb reprocessed the 5' RACE reads with MiXCR, giving one entry per CDR3 protein. The sample has roughly 700,000 distinct CDR3 sequences, approximately 25% seen once. These data were also filed under a second study, of T cells of mothers and their children.

The specimen sequenced was blood. These receptors all stem from a boy younger than 18 in good health.

This clonotype has just a few counts. This sequence joins TRBV5-1 and TRBJ2-3; D gene unclear. Trimming removed 0 bases at V and 2 bases at J, with 10 bases between. Germline assignment: CDR1 SGHRS and CDR2 YFSETQ. The CDR3 loop spans 15 amino acids. The CDR3 is CASSLEAENTDTQYF. The CDR3 region has the DNA TGCGCCAGCAGCTTGGAGGCGGAAAACACAGATACGCAGTATTTT.

The rearrangement joins TRBV7-9 to TRBJ2-1; D tentatively fits TRBD1 or TRBD2 (5 bases each). Near its end, the DNA agrees better with TRBJ2-7, so the J call may be wrong. Germline CDR1 is SEHNR and CDR2 is FQNEAQ (reference sequence). The CDR3 covers 12 residues. The CDR3 loop reads CASSLVGTEQYF. The CDR3 DNA reads as TGTGCCAGCAGCTTAGTAGGGACCGAGCAGTACTTC.

For this clonotype: The junction does not match germline at one end; this may be a read error. The chain recombines TRBV27 with TRBJ2-3, with D perhaps TRBD2 (5 bases). The germline V gene encodes CDR1 MNHEY and CDR2 SMNVEV (reference sequence). This CDR3 is built from 15 residues. This chain's CDR3 is CTSRLTRWVTDTQYF. CDR3 DNA: TGTACCAGTAGATTAACTAGATGGGTAACAGATACGCAGTATTTT.

The rearrangement links TRBV29-1 to TRBJ1-1; no reliable D call. V lost 5 bases and J lost 4, with 11 bases in between. Germline CDR1 SQVTM, CDR2 ANQGSEA. The CDR3 spans 12 residues. CDR3 sequence (DNA): TGCAGCGTTCGGGTGTGGGCCACTGAAGCTTTCTTT. Encoded protein: CSVRVWATEAFF.

This clonotype was observed a few times. The chain recombines TRBV27 with TRBJ2-3; D gene unclear. The ends were cut back, 2 bases at V and 4 bases at J, with 7 bases in the middle. The CDR3 runs 13 residues. Germline-derived CDR1 and CDR2 are MNHEY and SMNVEV (reference sequence). The CDR3 DNA reads TGTGCCAGCAGTTTAAGTACGGCAGATACGCAGTATTTT. Its protein product is CASSLSTADTQYF.

With respect to this clonotype: This may stem from a read error, because a much larger clone lies one nucleotide away. The chain recombines TRBV6-2 or TRBV6-3 with TRBJ2-1; the D is unclear. The CDR3 totals 18 residues. V lost 0 bases and J 5 bases, leaving 20 bases between the germline ends. Germline CDR1 is MNHEY and CDR2 is SVGEGT. The CDR3 DNA follows: TGTGCCAGCAGTTACTCGTGGGATTACTTAGGGTGGGACAATGAGCAGTTCTTC. Translated: CASSYSWDYLGWDNEQFF.

The rearrangement links TRBV15 to TRBJ2-7; tentatively, D is TRBD2 (5 bases). Trimming pared 5 bases from V and 2 bases from J, leaving 13 bases between. Germline assignment: CDR1 LNHNV and CDR2 YYDKDF (reference sequence). This CDR3 contains 14 residues. The chain's CDR3 is CATSWTVGAYEQYF. CDR3 nucleotides: TGTGCCACCAGCTGGACGGTGGGAGCCTACGAGCAGTACTTC.

This clonotype was counted a few times. This chain connects TRBV13 to TRBJ2-1; 9 bases are a match to TRBD2. The DNA matches TRBJ2-5 better at its end, which makes the J call doubtful. CDR3 length: 14 residues. Per the germline V gene, CDR1 is PRHDT and CDR2 is FYEKMQ (reference sequence). The CDR3 sequence: CASSSSGVEETQYF. Written as DNA, the CDR3 is TGTGCCAGCAGCTCTAGCGGGGTGGAGGAGACCCAGTACTTC.

The chain employs TRBV6-6 and TRBJ2-5, with D perhaps matching TRBD2 (6 bases). The CDR3 contains 16 residues. Germline-derived CDR1 and CDR2 are MNHNY and SVGAGI (reference sequence). Trimming cost V 0 bases and J 5 bases, with 16 bases left between them. CDR3: CASSYSRGTSGETQYF. As DNA, the CDR3 is TGTGCCAGCAGTTACTCACGGGGGACCTCGGGGGAGACCCAGTACTTC.

The chain is built from TRBV11-2 and TRBJ2-5; 11 nucleotides match TRBD2. CDR3 length: 15 amino acids. Germline V lookup: CDR1 SGHAT, CDR2 FQNNGV. The ends lost 3 bases at V and 5 bases at J; junction bases unmatched: 5. The CDR3: CASSFNLAGGETQYF. The CDR3 DNA is TGTGCCAGCAGCTTTAATCTAGCGGGAGGCGAGACCCAGTACTTC.

This clonotype was counted only a few times. This chain connects TRBV20-1 to TRBJ2-5; 9 bases align to TRBD2. The junction had 5 bases not matched to a gene; V was cut back by 4 bases and J by 2 bases. Germline V gene sequence: CDR1 DFQATT, CDR2 SNEGSKA (reference sequence). CDR3 length: 14 residues. The CDR3, as DNA: TGCAGTGCTACCGAGCGGGAGGTTCAAGAGACCCAGTACTTC. Protein sequence: CSATEREVQETQYF.

As to this clonotype: One end of the junction varies from germline; a read error may be responsible. V is TRBV7-7 and J is TRBJ2-5; 8 nucleotides line up with TRBD2. Per the germline V gene, CDR1 is SSHAT and CDR2 is FNYEAQ (reference sequence). The CDR3 has 14 amino acids. CDR3 DNA sequence: TGTGCTAGCAGCTTAAATAGCGGGGCCGAGACCCAGTACTTC. It codes for CASSLNSGAETQYF. The full variable domain, its missing parts supplied by reference TRBV7-7 and TRBJ2-5, is GAGVSQSPRYKVTKRGQDVTLRCDPISSHATLYWYQQALGQGPEFLTYFNYEAQPDKSGLPSDRFSAERPEGSISTLTIQRTEQRDSAMYRCASSLNSGAETQYFGPGTRLLVL.

Comments on this clonotype: A much larger clone differs from this one at a single base, so this may be a read error. The V call is TRBV5-1, the J call TRBJ2-5; 8 bases map to TRBD2. The J call is in doubt because the DNA end fits TRBJ2-1 better. The CDR3 length is 14 residues. The germline gives CDR1 SGHRS, CDR2 YFSETQ. CDR3 DNA sequence: TGCGCCAGCAGCAATCTAGCGGGCACTAATAAGCAGTTCTTC. Translated, it gives CASSNLAGTNKQFF.

The chain employs TRBV12-3 or TRBV12-4 and TRBJ2-6; 9 bases line up with TRBD2. CDR3 length: 20 residues. V shed 1 base, J shed 0 bases, and the junction held 10 bases outside the gene matches. In DNA, the CDR3 is TGTGCCAGCAGTTTAGGGTGGGGCCTAGCGGGGAGCTCTGGGGCCAACGTCCTGACTTTC. It specifies CASSLGWGLAGSSGANVLTF.